A single sample gave rise to the 32 T cell receptor beta chains below, sequenced in a study of Graves' ophthalmopathy and Graves' hyperthyroidism. From RNA, the CDR3 regions of TCR beta chains were amplified and sequenced. Investigators did first-round RT-PCR with HTBI primers, then second-round multiplex PCR. From the multiplex PCR reads, TCRdb called clonotypes with MiXCR, one entry per CDR3 protein. The sample contains a few hundred thousand distinct CDR3 sequences, roughly 39% of which appear only once. The material sequenced was peripheral blood or thyroid tissue (not recorded which). These receptors were obtained from an adult man with Graves' hyperthyroidism.

This chain uses TRBV20-1 with TRBJ2-2, with 7 positions matching TRBD1. CDR1 and CDR2 (germline): DFQATT, SNEGSKA (reference sequence). V shed 5 bases and J 6 bases; nucleotides not matched to a gene: 3. The CDR3 spans 12 residues. CDR3 in DNA: TGCAGTGCTCGACAGGGAGCCGGGGAGCTGTTTTTT. This encodes CSARQGAGELFF.

J is TRBJ2-6 and V is TRBV13; D uncertain. V was shortened by 3 bases and J by 15 bases, with 0 bases between the two germline ends. This CDR3 is 8 amino acids long. CDR1 and CDR2 from the germline V gene are PRHDT and FYEKMQ (reference sequence). The DNA for the CDR3 is TGTGCCAGCAGCTTCCTGACTTTC. As protein: CASSFLTF. Looking up the rest from reference TRBV13 and TRBJ2-6 gives the full variable domain: AAGVIQSPRHLIKEKRETATLKCYPIPRHDTVYWYQQGPGQDPQFLISFYEKMQSDKGSIPDRFSAQQFSDYHSELNMSSLELGDSALYFCASSFLTFGAGSRLTVL.

CDR3 sequence: CASSYGTGQNQPQYF. CDR3 sequence (DNA): TGTGCCAGCAGTTACGGGACAGGGCAAAATCAGCCCCAGTACTTC. The chain has TRBV6-6 and TRBJ2-5; 9 bases match TRBD1. CDR3 length equals 15 residues. Germline V CDR1 and CDR2: MNHNY, SVGAGI (reference sequence). With 2 bases clipped from V and 9 bases from J, the junction kept 10 bases outside the gene matches.

V is TRBV19 and J is TRBJ2-3; 9 bases line up with TRBD2. CDR1 is LNHDA, CDR2 SQIVND, per germline (reference sequence). The V and J ends lost 7 bases and 4 bases, in that order; junction bases with no gene match: 9. The CDR3 has 15 residues. CDR3 loop: CASTISGRSADTQYF. The CDR3 DNA reads as TGTGCCAGTACCATTAGCGGGAGATCGGCAGATACGCAGTATTTT.

As regards this clonotype: Because it lacks the conserved phenylalanine or tryptophan at the end, this CDR3 is likely a read error. It is unclear where the CDR3 begins or ends on the DNA, so no DNA is shown, and the CDR3 is as TCRdb lists it. The chain links TRBV24-1 to TRBJ1-2; the table's D call TRBD1 went unverified against the DNA. Germline loops: CDR1 KGHDR, CDR2 SFDVKD. Ends included, the CDR3 has 10 residues. CDR3 loop: CATSDPDLAY.

The rearrangement links TRBV7-2 to TRBJ1-1; TRBD1 is a possible D gene (5 bases). The V gene lost 6 bases and the J gene lost 6 bases, with 14 bases spanning the gap. This CDR3 has 13 amino acids. Germline assignment: CDR1 SGHTA and CDR2 FQGNSA. The CDR3 coding sequence is TGTGCCAGCAGTTCAGGGATTGTGCCTGAAGCTTTCTTT. It yields the protein CASSSGIVPEAFF.

Regarding this clonotype: With a much larger clone just one base away, this may be a read error. V is TRBV6-5 and J is TRBJ1-6, with 7 positions matching TRBD1. Germline V gene lookup returns CDR1 MNHEY and CDR2 SVGAGI. The length of the CDR3 is 15 residues. CDR3 region: CAGSHARTGDSPLHF. CDR3 bases: TGTGCCGGCAGTCACGCCCGGACAGGTGATTCACCCCTCCACTTT.

This clonotype has at least ten counts. This chain uses TRBV5-1 with TRBJ1-4; a possible D gene is TRBD1 (5 bases). This CDR3 has 15 amino acids. Trimming removed 3 bases from V and 6 bases from J, with 15 bases in between. Germline V CDR1 and CDR2: SGHRS, YFSETQ. CDR3 in amino acids: CASSSGHGADEKLFF. Here the CDR3 DNA reads TGCGCCAGCAGCTCGGGCCATGGGGCAGATGAAAAACTGTTTTTT. The full variable domain, with the rest looked up from reference TRBV5-1 and TRBJ1-4, is KAGVTQTPRYLIKTRGQQVTLSCSPISGHRSVSWYQQTPGQGLQFLFEYFSETQRNKGNFPGRFSGRQFSNSRSEMNVSTLELGDSALYLCASSSGHGADEKLFFGSGTQLSVL.

This clonotype turned up a few times. The chain couples TRBV7-2 to TRBJ1-2; a weak D match, TRBD1 (5 bases). Trimming stripped 4 bases from V and 4 bases from J, with 19 bases between. CDR1 and CDR2 from the germline V gene are SGHTA and FQGNSA. CDR3 length: 16 residues. The CDR3 spells CASSSPARAVSYGYTF. CDR3 nucleotides: TGTGCCAGCAGCTCCCCTGCCAGGGCGGTCAGCTATGGCTACACCTTC. Variable domain in full (rest from reference TRBV7-2 and TRBJ1-2): GAGVSQSPSNKVTEKGKDVELRCDPISGHTALYWYRQSLGQGLEFLIYFQGNSAPDKSGLPSDRFSAERTGGSVSTLTIQRTQQEDSAVYLCASSSPARAVSYGYTFGSGTRLTVV.

This clonotype was seen many times. The chain uses TRBV12-3 or TRBV12-4 and TRBJ2-2; D is perhaps TRBD1 (6 bases). Deletions cut 6 bases from V and 6 bases from J, with 20 bases between. This CDR3 has 16 amino acids. CDR3 nucleotide sequence: TGTGCCAGCAGCTCGTCACAGGGAAGATTAGCCGGGGAGCTGTTTTTT. It translates to CASSSSQGRLAGELFF.

This clonotype was seen repeatedly, ten times or more. The chain recombines TRBV12-3 or TRBV12-4 with TRBJ1-1, with D possibly TRBD1 on 5 matching bases. With 6 bases removed from V and 3 bases from J, the gap between germline ends came to 14 bases. The CDR3 spans 14 residues. The CDR3 loop reads CASRGGRGYTEAFF. In DNA, the CDR3 is TGTGCCAGCAGGGGTGGTAGGGGTTACACTGAAGCTTTCTTT.

This clonotype has a count of ten or more. This chain joins TRBV11-1 and TRBJ1-1; D unclear. Germline V CDR1 and CDR2: SGHAT, FQDESV (reference sequence). V was pared by 6 bases and J by 1 base, with 12 bases between. There are 14 residues in the CDR3. CDR3 DNA sequence: TGTGCCAGCAGACTGGGTCGGGGGAACACTGAAGCTTTCTTT. Amino acid sequence: CASRLGRGNTEAFF. The full variable domain, its missing parts supplied by reference TRBV11-1 and TRBJ1-1, is EAEVAQSPRYKITEKSQAVAFWCDPISGHATLYWYRQILGQGPELLVQFQDESVVDDSQLPKDRFSAERLKGVDSTLKIQPAELGDSAMYLCASRLGRGNTEAFFGQGTRLTVV.

This clonotype was observed many times. CDR3 region: CASSIIRGGARGSYEQYF. In DNA, the CDR3 is TGTGCCAGTAGTATAATACGCGGTGGGGCGCGGGGATCCTACGAGCAGTACTTC. The rearrangement uses TRBV19 and TRBJ2-7; D possibly corresponds to TRBD2 (6 bases). V dropped 2 bases and J dropped 1 base, with 21 bases sitting between them. There are 18 residues in the CDR3. From germline, CDR1 is LNHDA and CDR2 SQIVND (reference sequence).

This clonotype was seen a few times. V usage is TRBV7-9 and J usage is TRBJ1-3; 7 bases agree with TRBD1. The germline V gene encodes CDR1 SEHNR and CDR2 FQNEAQ (reference sequence). Trimming cost V 5 bases and J 0 bases; bases outside gene matches: 4. The length of the CDR3 is 15 residues. The CDR3 sequence: CASSARQGSGNTIYF. DNA for the CDR3: TGTGCCAGCAGCGCCCGACAGGGCTCTGGAAACACCATATATTTT.

This clonotype came up many times. The chain couples TRBV11-3 to TRBJ1-1; D is possibly TRBD1 (5 bases). The germline CDR1 and CDR2 sequences are SGHNT and YENEEA. The CDR3 has 16 residues. Trimming cost V 5 bases and J 0 bases, with 16 bases left between them. CDR3 loop: CASSPRSTAMNTEAFF. The CDR3 bases are TGTGCCAGCAGCCCTAGGTCGACAGCTATGAACACTGAAGCTTTCTTT.

The chain employs TRBV7-8 and TRBJ2-5; TRBD2 matches at 12 bases. The DNA end lines up better with TRBJ2-1; the J call may be wrong. Germline assignment: CDR1 SGHVS and CDR2 FQNEAQ. The CDR3 is 18 residues long. The DNA of the CDR3 is TGTGCCAGCAGCCAGCCACCAACTAGCGGGAGGCCGAACAATGAGCAGTTCTTC. Its translation: CASSQPPTSGRPNNEQFF.

Many counts were recorded for this clonotype. The CDR3: CASSLGPKVSYEQYF. CDR3 bases: TGTGCCAGCAGCTTGGGCCCGAAAGTCTCCTACGAGCAGTACTTC. The rearrangement joins TRBV5-4 to TRBJ2-7; D uncertain. V lost 0 bases, J lost 0 bases, and 10 bases lay in between. The V gene's germline CDR1 is SGHNT and CDR2 YYREEE (reference sequence). CDR3 length equals 15 residues.

V is TRBV4-1 and J is TRBJ1-5; D is unresolved. This CDR3 is 14 amino acids long. CDR1 and CDR2 from the germline V gene are MGHRA and YSYEKL. V lost 0 bases and J 3 bases, leaving 6 bases between the germline ends. DNA of the CDR3: TGCGCCAGCAGCCAAGAGGGAATCAATCAGCCCCAGCATTTT. Protein product: CASSQEGINQPQHF.

This clonotype was detected only a few times. This sequence joins TRBV6-6 and TRBJ2-5; weak D call: TRBD1 (5 bases). V lost 0 bases and J lost 1, with 9 bases in between. The CDR3 is made up of 15 amino acids. Germline CDR1 and CDR2: MNHNY and SVGAGI (reference sequence). The CDR3 nucleotides read TGTGCCAGCAGTTACTCGGGGCAGATCCAAGAGACCCAGTACTTC. It codes for CASSYSGQIQETQYF.

V and J are TRBV5-1 and TRBJ2-7; D not resolved. The DNA matches TRBJ2-1 better at its end, which makes the J call doubtful. The CDR3 totals 14 residues. Germline CDR1 is SGHRS and CDR2 is YFSETQ. The CDR3 coding sequence is TGCGCCAGCAGCTTGGGACTCGGTTACAATGAGCAGTTCTTC. This translates into CASSLGLGYNEQFF.

Note on this clonotype: This may be a read error: a much more frequent sequence differs by one nucleotide. The J gene is TRBJ2-7, the V gene TRBV7-9, with TRBD1 identical over 10 bases. V lost 5 bases and J lost 5; bases outside the gene matches: 9. The CDR3 spans 15 residues. CDR1 and CDR2 (germline): SEHNR, FQNEAQ (reference sequence). The CDR3 DNA is TGTGCCAGCAGCCGTAGTCTGGGACAGGGGCACGAGCAGTACTTC. Protein sequence: CASSRSLGQGHEQYF.

This clonotype showed up many times. This chain's CDR3 is CASSLYEGNQPQHF. The DNA for the CDR3 is TGTGCCAGCAGTCTTTATGAAGGCAATCAGCCCCAGCATTTT. The chain links TRBV2 to TRBJ1-5; no firm D call. The CDR3 extends over 14 amino acids. Germline V lookup: CDR1 SNHLY, CDR2 FYNNEI. V lost 5 bases and J 2 bases, leaving 10 bases between the germline ends.

This clonotype turned up a few times. The junction differs from germline at one of its ends, possibly a read error. This chain joins TRBV10-3 and TRBJ1-4; 7 positions match TRBD1. Germline CDR1 is ENHRY and CDR2 is SYGVKD. The CDR3 runs 16 residues. The CDR3 sequence: CASSLLPTGTNEKLFF. CDR3 sequence (DNA): TGTGCCAGCAGTTTATTGCCGACAGGGACTAATGAAAAACTGTTTTTT.

This chain uses TRBV29-1 with TRBJ1-4; 12 positions match TRBD1. Germline V gene sequence: CDR1 SQVTM, CDR2 ANQGSEA. J gave up 3 bases and V 7 bases, and 3 bases lay outside the gene matches. CDR3 length: 14 residues. CDR3 amino acids: CSGGQGAPNEKLFF. CDR3 coding DNA: TGCAGCGGGGGACAGGGGGCGCCTAATGAAAAACTGTTTTTT.

This rearrangement joins TRBV7-2 to TRBJ2-7, with 10 bases identical to TRBD1. Germline CDR1 SGHTA, CDR2 FQGNSA. This CDR3 region has 16 residues. V was pared by 3 bases and J by 2 bases, with 7 bases of the junction left unmatched. Here the CDR3 reads CASSFAGQGVTYEQYF. In DNA, the CDR3 is TGTGCCAGCAGCTTCGCTGGACAGGGGGTTACCTACGAGCAGTACTTC.

This clonotype was counted at least ten times. This chain connects TRBV10-3 to TRBJ1-5; D gene ambiguous. The V end was cut by 2 bases, the J end by 2 bases, with 10 bases between. The CDR3 is 15 residues long. Germline loops: CDR1 ENHRY, CDR2 SYGVKD. CDR3: CAISEQAEGNQPQHF. The CDR3 DNA is TGTGCCATCAGTGAGCAGGCAGAGGGCAATCAGCCCCAGCATTTT.

V is TRBV7-9 and J is TRBJ2-7; D gene unclear. In germline, CDR1 is SEHNR, CDR2 FQNEAQ (reference sequence). The V end lost 4 bases, the J end lost 7 bases, and 8 bases lay between the germline ends. The CDR3 covers 11 residues. In DNA form, the CDR3 reads TGTGCCAGCAGCTCGTTTGGAGAGCAGTACTTC. This encodes CASSSFGEQYF.

The CDR3 reads CASSPSTSGKQGEQFF. The CDR3, as DNA: TGCGCCAGCAGTCCCTCGACTAGCGGGAAGCAGGGTGAGCAGTTCTTC. V usage is TRBV5-1 and J usage is TRBJ2-7, with 11 positions matching TRBD2. The J call may be in error: the DNA end matches TRBJ2-1 better. The CDR3 spans 16 residues. Germline V gene lookup returns CDR1 SGHRS and CDR2 YFSETQ.

This clonotype was picked up a small number of times. The chain carries TRBV18 and TRBJ2-3; possibly TRBD2 for D (6 bases). The germline gives CDR1 KGHSH, CDR2 LQKENI. V was pared by 5 bases and J by 4 bases, with 10 bases between. This CDR3 is built from 13 residues. CDR3 residues: CASSSTSADTQYF. For the CDR3, the DNA is TGTGCCAGCTCATCGACTAGTGCAGATACGCAGTATTTT.

This clonotype was counted many times. The chain links TRBV5-1 to TRBJ1-1, with D perhaps TRBD1 (5 bases). This CDR3 has 15 amino acids. V lost 2 bases and J lost 4, with 15 bases in between. Germline V gene lookup returns CDR1 SGHRS and CDR2 YFSETQ. CDR3 sequence: CASSFGAGPGTEAFF. The CDR3 bases are TGCGCCAGCAGCTTCGGTGCAGGGCCAGGCACTGAAGCTTTCTTT.

This clonotype was counted at least ten times. The genes are TRBV29-1 and TRBJ1-1; tentatively, D is TRBD1 (5 bases). The CDR3 has 10 residues. Germline V lookup: CDR1 SQVTM, CDR2 ANQGSEA. V was clipped by 8 bases and J by 6 bases, with 10 bases between them. CDR3 sequence (DNA): TGCAGCATCCGGGACCCTGAAGCTTTCTTT. Translated, it gives CSIRDPEAFF. The full variable domain, in which reference TRBV29-1 and TRBJ1-1 provide the parts outside the CDR3, is SAVISQKPSRDICQRGTSLTIQCQVDSQVTMMFWYRQQPGQSLTLIATANQGSEATYESGFVIDKFPISRPNLTFSTLTVSNMSPEDSSIYLCSIRDPEAFFGQGTRLTVV.

Notes on this clonotype: The limits of the CDR3 on the DNA are not certain, so only TCRdb's listed CDR3 is given. The chain links TRBV7-3 to TRBJ2-6; TRBD2, the D gene given by the table, was not confirmed from the DNA. Per germline, CDR1 SGHTA and CDR2 FQGTGA. The CDR3 has 13 amino acids, counting both end residues. CDR3 region: CASSLVGEGTEAF.